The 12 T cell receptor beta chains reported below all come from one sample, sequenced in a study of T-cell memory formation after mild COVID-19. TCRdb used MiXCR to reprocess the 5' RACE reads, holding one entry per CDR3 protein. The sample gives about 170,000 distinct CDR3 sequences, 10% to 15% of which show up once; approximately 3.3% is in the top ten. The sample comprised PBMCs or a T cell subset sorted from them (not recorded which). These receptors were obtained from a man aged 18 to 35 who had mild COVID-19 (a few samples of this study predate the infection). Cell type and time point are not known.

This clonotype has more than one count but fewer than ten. The CDR3 sequence is CASSQTAGNEKLFF. The CDR3 DNA sequence: TGTGCCAGCAGTCAGACAGCAGGAAATGAAAAACTGTTTTTT. The chain employs TRBV7-9 and TRBJ1-4, with D perhaps TRBD1 (5 bases). The V gene's germline CDR1 is SEHNR and CDR2 FQNEAQ (reference sequence). The CDR3 contains 14 residues. Trimming removed 6 bases at V and 5 bases at J, with 13 bases between.

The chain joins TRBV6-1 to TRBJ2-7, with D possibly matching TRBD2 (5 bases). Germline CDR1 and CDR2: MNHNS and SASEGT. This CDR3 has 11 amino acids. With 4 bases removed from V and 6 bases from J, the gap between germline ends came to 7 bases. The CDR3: CASSARGEQYF. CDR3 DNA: TGTGCCAGCAGTGCCCGGGGCGAGCAGTACTTC.

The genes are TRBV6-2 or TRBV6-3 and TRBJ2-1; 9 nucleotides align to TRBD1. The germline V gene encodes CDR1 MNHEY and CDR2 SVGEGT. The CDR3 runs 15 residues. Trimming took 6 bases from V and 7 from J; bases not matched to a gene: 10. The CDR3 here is CASRGGQGPRNEQFF. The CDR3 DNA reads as TGTGCCAGCAGGGGGGGACAGGGTCCGCGAAATGAGCAGTTCTTC.

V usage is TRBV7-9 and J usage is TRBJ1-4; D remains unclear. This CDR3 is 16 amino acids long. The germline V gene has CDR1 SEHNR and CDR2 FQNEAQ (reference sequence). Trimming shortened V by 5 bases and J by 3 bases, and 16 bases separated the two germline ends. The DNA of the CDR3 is TGTGCCAGCAGCCGCGGAGGAAGTGGGGCTAATGAAAAACTGTTTTTT. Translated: CASSRGGSGANEKLFF.

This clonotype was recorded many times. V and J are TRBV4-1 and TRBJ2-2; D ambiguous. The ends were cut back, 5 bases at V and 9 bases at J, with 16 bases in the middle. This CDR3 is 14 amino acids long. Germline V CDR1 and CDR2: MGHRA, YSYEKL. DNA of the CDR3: TGCGCCAGCAGCAGGCCGGCTACCTTACGGGAGCTGTTTTTT. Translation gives CASSRPATLRELFF.

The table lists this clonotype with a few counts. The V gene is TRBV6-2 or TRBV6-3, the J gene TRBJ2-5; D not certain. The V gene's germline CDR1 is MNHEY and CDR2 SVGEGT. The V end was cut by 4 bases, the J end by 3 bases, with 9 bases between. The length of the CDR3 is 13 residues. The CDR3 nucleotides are TGTGCCAGCAGTTCTGTGGCAAAAGAGACCCAGTACTTC. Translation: CASSSVAKETQYF.

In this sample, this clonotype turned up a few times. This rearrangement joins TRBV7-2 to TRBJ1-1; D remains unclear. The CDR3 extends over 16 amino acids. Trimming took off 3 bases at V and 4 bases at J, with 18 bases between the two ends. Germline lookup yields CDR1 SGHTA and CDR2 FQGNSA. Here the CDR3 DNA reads TGTGCCAGCAGCTTCCGGGCGGGCTGGGGTGGCACTGAAGCTTTCTTT. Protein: CASSFRAGWGGTEAFF. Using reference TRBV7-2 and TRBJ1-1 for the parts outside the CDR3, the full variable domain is GAGVSQSPSNKVTEKGKDVELRCDPISGHTALYWYRQSLGQGLEFLIYFQGNSAPDKSGLPSDRFSAERTGGSVSTLTIQRTQQEDSAVYLCASSFRAGWGGTEAFFGQGTRLTVV.

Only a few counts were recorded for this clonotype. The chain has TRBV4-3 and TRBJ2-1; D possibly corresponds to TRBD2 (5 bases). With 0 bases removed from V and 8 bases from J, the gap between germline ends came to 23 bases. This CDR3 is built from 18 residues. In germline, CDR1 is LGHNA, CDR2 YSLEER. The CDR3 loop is CASSQDPTASAGRDEQFF. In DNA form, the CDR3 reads TGCGCCAGCAGCCAAGATCCGACCGCAAGCGCGGGTAGGGATGAGCAGTTCTTC.

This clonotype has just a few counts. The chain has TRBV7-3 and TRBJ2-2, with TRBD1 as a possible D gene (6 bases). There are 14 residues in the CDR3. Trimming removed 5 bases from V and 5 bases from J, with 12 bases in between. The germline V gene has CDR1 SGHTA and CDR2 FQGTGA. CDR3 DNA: TGTGCCAGCAGCCACGGGACAAGAACCGGGGAGCTGTTTTTT. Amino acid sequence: CASSHGTRTGELFF.

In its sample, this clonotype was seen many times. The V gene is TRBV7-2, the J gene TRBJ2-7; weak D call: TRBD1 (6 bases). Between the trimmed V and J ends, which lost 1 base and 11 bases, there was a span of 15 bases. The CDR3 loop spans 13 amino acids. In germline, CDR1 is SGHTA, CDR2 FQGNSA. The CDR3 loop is CASSLGSQAGEYF. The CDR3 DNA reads TGTGCCAGCAGCTTAGGGTCCCAAGCAGGGGAGTACTTC.

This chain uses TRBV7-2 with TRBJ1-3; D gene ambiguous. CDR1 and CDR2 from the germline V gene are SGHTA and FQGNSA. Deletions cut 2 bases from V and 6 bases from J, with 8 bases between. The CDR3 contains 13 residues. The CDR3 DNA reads TGTGCCAGCAGCTTATTCCCCGAAAACACCATATATTTT. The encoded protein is CASSLFPENTIYF.

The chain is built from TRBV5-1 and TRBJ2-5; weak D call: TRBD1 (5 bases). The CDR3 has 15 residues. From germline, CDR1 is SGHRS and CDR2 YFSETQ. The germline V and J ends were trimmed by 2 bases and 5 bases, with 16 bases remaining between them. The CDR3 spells CASSFQGAQGETQYF. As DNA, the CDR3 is TGCGCCAGCAGCTTCCAAGGGGCCCAAGGGGAGACCCAGTACTTC.